Below, 16 T cell receptor beta chains from the same sample are listed, as sequenced in a study of T cell responses to AZD1222 COVID-19 vaccine (dated by TCRdb to the early 2020s). The time point label, read with the paper, signifies: about 28 days (+/-7) after the second vaccine dose. Libraries were constructed by the immunoSEQ multiplex PCR assay. TCRdb mirrors the immuneACCESS table, restricted to in-frame sequences. Some clones are absent from its copies; in checked studies, under half trace to an unresolved V gene, and the reason for the others is unknown. The sample yields some 79,000 clones; roughly 80% were counted once. About 51% of the sample is taken by the ten largest. The sequences come from peripheral blood, collected 28 days after the second AZD1222 dose. The source is an adult who received the AZD1222 COVID-19 vaccine.

In its sample, this clone was seen once. The chain recombines TRBV6-5 with TRBJ2-7; TRBD1 aligns across 8 bases. Per the germline V gene, CDR1 is MNHEY and CDR2 is SVGAGI. V lost 5 bases, J lost 2 bases, and 2 bases stayed unmatched. The CDR3 length is 13 residues. CDR3 nucleotide sequence: TGTGCCAGCAGTCGGGGACAGGCCTACGAGCAGTACTTC. Its protein is CASSRGQAYEQYF.

This rearrangement joins TRBV5-6 to TRBJ1-4, with TRBD1 matching 9 bases. The CDR3 is 16 amino acids. Trimming removed 1 base from V and 7 bases from J; junction bases left unmatched: 8. Germline-derived CDR1 and CDR2 are SGHDT and YYEEEE. CDR3 residues: CASSLSNRGQGEKLFF. The CDR3 region has the DNA TGTGCCAGCAGCTTGTCCAACAGGGGGCAGGGTGAAAAACTGTTTTTT.

This rearrangement joins TRBV30 to TRBJ1-1; D might be TRBD1 (5 bases). V was pared by 3 bases and J by 6 bases, with 11 bases between. The germline V gene encodes CDR1 GTSNPN and CDR2 SVGIG (reference sequence). This CDR3 spans 12 amino acids. For the CDR3, the DNA is TGTGCCTGGAGGGGGGGAGGAGCTGAAGCTTTCTTT. It is translated as CAWRGGGAEAFF.

The J gene is TRBJ1-5, the V gene TRBV3-1 (or the pseudogene TRBV3-2), with a weak D call TRBD1 (5 bases). The CDR3 loop spans 15 amino acids. Germline V lookup: CDR1 LGHDT, CDR2 YNNKEL (reference sequence). Trimming stripped 3 bases from V and 2 bases from J, with 11 bases between. DNA for the CDR3: TGTGCCAGCAGCCAGTCTCCGGGACGCAATCAGCCCCAGCATTTT. Translating gives CASSQSPGRNQPQHF.

The chain is built from TRBV18 and TRBJ2-2, with 15 bases aligning to TRBD2. In germline, CDR1 is KGHSH, CDR2 LQKENI. The CDR3 is 18 residues long. J gave up 2 bases and V 0 bases, and 1 base lay outside the gene matches. The CDR3 bases are TGTGCCAGCTCACCACCGGGACTAGCGGGAGGCAACACCGGGGAGCTGTTTTTT. It codes for CASSPPGLAGGNTGELFF. The entire variable domain, with the rest obtained from reference TRBV18 and TRBJ2-2, is as follows: NAGVMQNPRHLVRRRGQEARLRCSPMKGHSHVYWYRQLPEEGLKFMVYLQKENIIDESGMPKERFSAEFPKEGPSILRIQQVVRGDSAAYFCASSPPGLAGGNTGELFFGEGSRLTVL.

Concerning this clone: Other nucleotide sequences in the sample specify the same CDR3. The chain employs TRBV9 and TRBJ2-3; TRBD2 might be the D (6 bases). V gave up 0 bases and J gave up 2 bases, with 13 bases separating them. The CDR3 runs to 16 residues. Germline CDR1 and CDR2: SGDLS and YYNGEE. CDR3: CASSVVPEGSTDTQYF. CDR3 nucleotide sequence: TGTGCCAGCAGCGTAGTTCCGGAGGGGTCCACAGATACGCAGTATTTT.

The chain uses TRBV18 and TRBJ2-1; no clear D. This CDR3 has 13 amino acids. Looked up from germline, CDR1 is KGHSH and CDR2 is LQKENI. Between the trimmed V and J ends, which lost 1 base and 7 bases, there was a span of 8 bases. CDR3 amino acids: CASSPQGLNEQFF. DNA for the CDR3: TGTGCCAGCTCACCACAAGGGCTGAATGAGCAGTTCTTC.

This clone was observed a single time. The V gene is TRBV10-2, the J gene TRBJ1-2; 7 bases are shared with TRBD1. The CDR3 covers 15 residues. After removal of 3 bases from V and 7 bases from J, the junction contained 11 bases not matched to a gene. Looked up from germline, CDR1 is WSHSY and CDR2 is SAAADI. In nucleotides, the CDR3 is TGCGCCAGCAGTGAATATTTACAGGGGAAGGGTGGCTACACCTTC. It encodes CASSEYLQGKGGYTF.

The V and J genes are TRBV9 and TRBJ1-3; D not certain. CDR3 size: 15 residues. Germline V gene sequence: CDR1 SGDLS, CDR2 YYNGEE. V was shortened by 3 bases and J by 4 bases, with 14 bases between the two germline ends. The CDR3 here is CASSESMVRGNTIYF. CDR3 DNA sequence: TGTGCCAGCAGCGAGAGCATGGTCCGAGGAAACACCATATATTTT.

Here the CDR3 reads CASSLGLGTDTQYF. Written as DNA, the CDR3 is TGTGCCAGCAGCTTAGGCCTCGGCACAGATACGCAGTATTTT. This chain joins TRBV7-2 and TRBJ2-3; D not resolved. Germline V gene data show CDR1 as SGHTA and CDR2 as FQGNSA. V was trimmed by 1 base and J by 1 base, leaving 6 bases between them. This CDR3 has 14 amino acids.

The chain has TRBV2 and TRBJ1-1, with 7 bases identical to TRBD1. After removal of 6 bases from V and 4 bases from J, the junction contained 8 bases not matched to a gene. CDR1 and CDR2 (germline): SNHLY, FYNNEI. This CDR3 is 14 amino acids long. The DNA for the CDR3 is TGTGCCAGCAGACGACAGGGCCCGTCCACTGAAGCTTTCTTT. Translation gives CASRRQGPSTEAFF. The full variable domain, rest sourced from reference TRBV2 and TRBJ1-1, is EPEVTQTPSHQVTQMGQEVILRCVPISNHLYFYWYRQILGQKVEFLVSFYNNEISEKSEIFDDQFSVERPDGSNFTLKIRSTKLEDSAMYFCASRRQGPSTEAFFGQGTRLTVV.

This chain joins TRBV2 and TRBJ2-5, with 13 bases identical to TRBD2. V shed 6 bases and J 5 bases; nucleotides not matched to a gene: 9. The CDR3 has 16 residues. CDR1 and CDR2 (germline): SNHLY, FYNNEI. CDR3 nucleotide sequence: TGTGCCAGCAGCCGACAGGGACTAGCGGGGCGGGAGACCCAGTACTTC. It specifies CASSRQGLAGRETQYF.

The chain is built from TRBV9 and TRBJ2-1, with 7 positions matching TRBD2. CDR3 length: 15 residues. The germline V gene encodes CDR1 SGDLS and CDR2 YYNGEE. Trimming removed 3 bases from V and 0 bases from J; junction bases left unmatched: 3. The CDR3 region is CASSASGVSYNEQFF. DNA of the CDR3: TGTGCCAGCAGCGCCAGCGGGGTCTCCTACAATGAGCAGTTCTTC.

V gene TRBV27 combines with J gene TRBJ2-1; 14 nucleotides agree with TRBD2. Germline V gene sequence: CDR1 MNHEY, CDR2 SMNVEV (reference sequence). CDR3 length equals 17 residues. V gave up 5 bases and J gave up 0 bases; unmatched junction bases: 3. CDR3 sequence: CASSNGLAGGSYNEQFF. In DNA form, the CDR3 reads TGTGCCAGCAGTAACGGACTAGCGGGAGGCTCCTACAATGAGCAGTTCTTC.

The chain uses TRBV27 and TRBJ1-5; the D gene is possibly TRBD1 (6 bases). Trimming took off 7 bases at V and 7 bases at J, with 17 bases between the two ends. CDR1 and CDR2 from the germline V gene are MNHEY and SMNVEV (reference sequence). This CDR3 contains 14 residues. The CDR3, as DNA: TGTGCCAGCACCTTGGGGGGGCCGGGGCAGCCCCAGCATTTT. Translated: CASTLGGPGQPQHF.

This sequence joins TRBV7-8 and TRBJ2-1, with 12 nucleotides matching TRBD2. V trimming: 7 bases; J trimming: 4 bases; junction bases outside the gene matches: 5. The CDR3 is 15 residues long. From germline, CDR1 is SGHVS and CDR2 FQNEAQ. CDR3 sequence reads: CASTQLAGGYNEQFF. The CDR3 DNA reads as TGTGCCAGCACTCAACTAGCGGGGGGTTACAATGAGCAGTTCTTC.